These T cell receptor beta chains were read from a single sample in a study of blood T cells in healthy people across ages. From the 5' RACE reads, TCRdb called clonotypes with MiXCR, one entry per CDR3 protein. Altogether roughly 2 million distinct CDR3 sequences are present, around 50% being singletons, with the ten largest covering roughly 2%. Sequences were obtained from blood. The receptors originated from a woman aged 40 to 49 in good health. CDR3s include the opening cysteine and the closing phenylalanine or tryptophan. The order of the fields is J gene, clone size, V gene, D gene, CDR3 protein, CDR3 DNA. The D gene is left open where the match is weak. Clone size is given for some rows only: seen once, a few or many times, or a class if the clone is expanded.

J: TRBJ2-3; size: few; V: TRBV4-1; D: TRBD2; CDR3: CASSQTPRGDTDTQYF; DNA: TGCGCCAGCAGCCAGACACCGCGGGGGGACACAGATACGCAGTATTTT
J: TRBJ2-7; size: .; V: TRBV5-4; D: TRBD1; CDR3: CASSKTGQGQSSFYEQYF; DNA: TGTGCCAGCAGCAAGACCGGACAGGGGCAGTCCTCCTTCTACGAGCAGTACTTC
J: TRBJ2-7; size: .; V: TRBV7-9; D: .; CDR3: CANSLGIRGNYEQYF; DNA: TGTGCCAACAGCTTAGGAATCAGGGGAAACTACGAGCAGTACTTC
J: TRBJ1-1; size: few; V: TRBV6-6; D: .; CDR3: CASSYLPGNTEAFF; DNA: TGTGCCAGCAGTTATCTCCCGGGGAACACTGAAGCTTTCTTT
J: TRBJ1-2; size: .; V: TRBV11-2; D: .; CDR3: CASSTLERYGYTF; DNA: TGTGCCAGCAGCACCCTGGAGCGCTATGGCTACACCTTC
J: TRBJ2-5; size: many; V: TRBV7-2; D: TRBD1; CDR3: CASSSGQSETQYF; DNA: TGTGCCAGCAGTTCGGGACAGTCAGAGACCCAGTACTTC
J: TRBJ2-5; size: few; V: TRBV6-2/TRBV6-3; D: TRBD2; CDR3: CASSYESGGLPRETQYF; DNA: TGTGCCAGCAGTTACGAGAGCGGGGGCCTACCTCGAGAGACCCAGTACTTC
J: TRBJ2-4; size: few; V: TRBV20-1; D: .; CDR3: CSAGRGNIQYF; DNA: TGCAGTGCCGGACGTGGAAACATTCAGTACTTC
J: TRBJ2-3; size: .; V: TRBV24-1; D: .; CDR3: CATSGPQGPADTQYF; DNA: TGTGCCACCAGTGGCCCTCAGGGGCCTGCAGATACGCAGTATTTT
J: TRBJ2-7; size: .; V: TRBV12-3/TRBV12-4; D: TRBD1; CDR3: CASSRKAGQGPYEQYF; DNA: TGTGCCAGCAGTCGGAAAGCGGGACAGGGACCGTACGAGCAGTACTTC